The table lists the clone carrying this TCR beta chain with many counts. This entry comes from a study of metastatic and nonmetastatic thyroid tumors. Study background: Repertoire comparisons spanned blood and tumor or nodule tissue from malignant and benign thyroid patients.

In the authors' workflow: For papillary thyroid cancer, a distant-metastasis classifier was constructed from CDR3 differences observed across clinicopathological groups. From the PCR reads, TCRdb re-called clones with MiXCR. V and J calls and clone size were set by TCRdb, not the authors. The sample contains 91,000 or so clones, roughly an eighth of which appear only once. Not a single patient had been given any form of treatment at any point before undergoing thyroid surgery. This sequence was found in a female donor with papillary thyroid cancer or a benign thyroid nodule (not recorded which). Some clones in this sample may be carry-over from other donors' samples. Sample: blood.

The CDR3 is CSARGGASGKSGETQYF. CDR3 DNA: TGCAGTGCTAGAGGGGGGGCTAGCGGGAAGTCGGGGGAGACCCAGTACTTC. This chain joins TRBV20-1 and TRBJ2-5, with 9 bases that match TRBD2. V dropped 1 base and J dropped 5; count of bases not matched to a gene: 14. The CDR3 consists of 17 residues. In germline, CDR1 is DFQATT, CDR2 SNEGSKA (reference sequence).